This entry lists 14 T cell receptor beta chains sequenced from one sample in a study of T cells in narcolepsy. Method: immunoSEQ multiplex PCR; TCRdb's copy keeps in-frame clones and lacks some. Of more than 20,000 clones in the sample, about 91% were seen once. The sample was CD45RA- memory CD4+ T cells from PBMCs. These TCRs come from a human donor with narcolepsy.

V and J are TRBV19 and TRBJ2-7; no clear D gene. Trimming shortened V by 1 base and J by 2 bases, and 12 bases separated the two germline ends. Germline CDR1 LNHDA, CDR2 SQIVND (reference sequence). CDR3 length: 15 residues. CDR3 loop: CASSIAGRAPYEQYF. In DNA, the CDR3 is TGTGCCAGTAGTATAGCTGGACGGGCCCCCTACGAGCAGTACTTC.

The chain uses TRBV4-2 and TRBJ2-1; D remains unclear. The V and J ends lost 2 bases and 12 bases respectively, with 17 bases between them. The CDR3 loop spans 14 amino acids. CDR1 and CDR2 (germline): LGHNA, YNFKEQ. The CDR3, as DNA: TGTGCCAGCAGCCAAACTGGTCTAGAGGCTACGCAGTTCTTC. Amino acids: CASSQTGLEATQFF.

The chain has TRBV5-1 and TRBJ2-2; 12 nucleotides align to TRBD2. The germline gives CDR1 SGHRS, CDR2 YFSETQ. The CDR3 has 19 amino acids. V dropped 3 bases and J dropped 5; count of bases not matched to a gene: 14. The CDR3 DNA follows: TGCGCCAGCAGCTCGGCCGGACTAGCGGGGCACAAGGGAACCGGGGAGCTGTTTTTT. Translated: CASSSAGLAGHKGTGELFF.

Concerning this clone itself: Other DNA sequences within the sample encode an identical CDR3. The chain joins TRBV2 to TRBJ1-2; D perhaps matches TRBD1 (6 bases). Trimming shortened V by 4 bases and J by 6 bases, and 9 bases separated the two germline ends. The germline gives CDR1 SNHLY, CDR2 FYNNEI. This CDR3 spans 12 amino acids. CDR3 region: CASSVEGDGYTF. CDR3 nucleotide sequence: TGTGCCAGCAGTGTCGAGGGGGATGGCTACACCTTC.

This chain links TRBV19 with TRBJ1-5; maybe TRBD1 (6 bases). Germline V gene sequence: CDR1 LNHDA, CDR2 SQIVND (reference sequence). This CDR3 contains 14 residues. Deletions cut 5 bases from V and 2 bases from J, with 10 bases between. CDR3 DNA: TGTGCCAGTAGTCACAGGGCCGGCAATCAGCCCCAGCATTTT. The encoded protein is CASSHRAGNQPQHF.

This clone was detected only a few times. J is TRBJ1-2 and V is TRBV5-4, with a weak D call TRBD1 (6 bases). This CDR3 contains 14 residues. V was shortened by 4 bases and J by 3 bases, with 13 bases between the two germline ends. Germline CDR1 is SGHNT and CDR2 is YYREEE (reference sequence). CDR3 loop: CASSRTAVHYGYTF. CDR3 coding DNA: TGTGCCAGCAGCAGGACAGCTGTACACTATGGCTACACCTTC.

This clone showed up just once. One end of the junction varies from germline; a read error may be responsible. This chain links TRBV13 with TRBJ2-7; D possibly corresponds to TRBD2 (6 bases). Germline V gene lookup returns CDR1 PRHDT and CDR2 FYEKMQ (reference sequence). The CDR3 loop spans 17 amino acids. In DNA, the CDR3 is TGTGCAAGCAGCTTTTCTAAGCCGGGACTCCCCTTCTACGAGCAGTACTTC. This encodes CASSFSKPGLPFYEQYF.

The chain carries TRBV11-2 and TRBJ2-5; 9 nucleotides match TRBD1. CDR3 length equals 17 residues. The J segment lost 1 base and the V segment lost 5 bases, leaving 11 bases of the junction unmatched. From germline, CDR1 is SGHAT and CDR2 FQNNGV. The CDR3 region has the DNA TGTGCCAGCAGCCCCGGACAGGGGAGTCCCATCCAAGAGACCCAGTACTTC. Translated, it gives CASSPGQGSPIQETQYF.

A few counts support this clone. The chain couples TRBV6-5 to TRBJ2-7, with D perhaps matching TRBD2 (6 bases). Between the trimmed V and J ends, which lost 10 bases and 3 bases, there was a span of 13 bases. The CDR3 is 12 residues long. CDR1 is MNHEY, CDR2 SVGAGI, per germline. The CDR3 spells CATSAGYYEQYF. The CDR3 DNA reads TGTGCCACATCGGCGGGGTACTACGAGCAGTACTTC.

This chain joins TRBV29-1 and TRBJ2-5; 10 bases agree with TRBD1. CDR3 length: 14 residues. V lost 4 bases, J lost 4 bases, and 6 bases stayed unmatched. Germline CDR1 and CDR2: SQVTM and ANQGSEA. The CDR3 reads CSVGATGGPETQYF. The CDR3 DNA sequence: TGCAGCGTTGGCGCGACAGGGGGCCCAGAGACCCAGTACTTC.

CDR3 loop: CASSPGGGDEQYF. In DNA form, the CDR3 reads TGTGCCAGCAGCCCTGGGGGTGGCGACGAGCAGTACTTC. This chain uses TRBV7-3 with TRBJ2-7; D may match TRBD1 or TRBD2 (5 bases each). The length of the CDR3 is 13 residues. V was shortened by 5 bases and J by 5 bases, with 13 bases between the two germline ends. Germline V gene lookup returns CDR1 SGHTA and CDR2 FQGTGA.

CDR3 bases: TGTGCCAGCAGCTCCCTCTCATTGCGGGAAGCTTTCTTT. Translated: CASSSLSLREAFF. The chain is built from TRBV7-9 and TRBJ1-1; no definite D call. This CDR3 spans 13 amino acids. Per the germline V gene, CDR1 is SEHNR and CDR2 is FQNEAQ (reference sequence). The germline V and J ends were trimmed by 4 bases and 8 bases, with 14 bases remaining between them.

The chain is built from TRBV6-5 and TRBJ2-3; D is perhaps TRBD2 (5 bases). CDR3 size: 11 residues. The germline V gene has CDR1 MNHEY and CDR2 SVGAGI. The ends were cut back, 11 bases at V and 5 bases at J, with 11 bases in the middle. As DNA, the CDR3 is TGTGCCTCCCTACGGGGAGATACGCAGTATTTT. Protein sequence: CASLRGDTQYF.

The gene calls are TRBV6-4 and TRBJ2-2; the D gene is possibly TRBD1 (5 bases). Germline lookup yields CDR1 MRHNA and CDR2 SNTAGT. The V gene lost 5 bases and the J gene lost 5 bases, with 9 bases spanning the gap. The CDR3 covers 13 residues. DNA of the CDR3: TGTGCCAGCAGTTCACAGGTTACCGGGGAGCTGTTTTTT. This translates into CASSSQVTGELFF.